This T cell receptor (beta chain) appears in the sequencing data of a study of CD8 T cells in acute hepatitis C reinfection. Study-level findings and limits: Chronically infected subjects had no follow-up NS3-1073 repertoires.

This CDR3 contains 13 residues. V dropped 3 bases and J dropped 5 bases, with 10 bases sitting between them. Germline lookup yields CDR1 LGHNT and CDR2 FRNRAP. Time point here: naive CD8 control sorted from an acute-time-point sample. Regarding this clone: Its antigen is currently unknown.

Assay: immunoSEQ multiplex PCR; the TCRdb copy retains only in-frame clones and omits some. The sample has about 40,000 clones; approximately 85% are singletons. The chain is built from TRBV12-5 and TRBJ1-1; no clear D. The sample comprised naive CD8+ T cells from PBMCs. The clonotype was recovered from a woman aged 18-30 years who spontaneously cleared hepatitis C infection. The CDR3 nucleotides are TGTGCTAGTGGTTTCGACACGGGGACTGAAGCTTTCTTT. Translating it yields CASGFDTGTEAFF.